This T cell receptor beta chain was observed in a study of memory CD4+ T cells and cytomegalovirus serostatus. In regard to this clone: Its antigen is unknown.

The sort gate was single viable CD3+CD4+CD8-CD45RO+ cells for memory CD4+ T cells. Study-level points and caveats: Repertoires predicted CMV serostatus with median bootstrapped AUC of approximately 0.94. Of 164 reported CMV TCRbeta sequences, around 63 were found in memory CD4+ repertoires.

TCRdb's copy holds only in-frame clones and misses some; the assay was immunoSEQ multiplex PCR. The data show about 38,000 clones, 70% to 85% seen once. With 3 bases removed from V and 1 base from J, the gap between germline ends came to 6 bases. This CDR3 contains 13 residues. Germline values: CDR1 ENHRY, CDR2 SYGVKD. The specimen was memory CD4+ T cells from blood. The sequence derives from an adult in good health and CMV-seropositive. The V gene is TRBV10-3, the J gene TRBJ1-1; no clear D gene. The CDR3 here is CAISDSGNTEAFF. Written as DNA, the CDR3 is TGTGCCATCAGTGATTCGGGGAACACTGAAGCTTTCTTT.